These 28 T cell receptor beta chains originate from one sample sequenced in a study of T-cell reconstitution after alpha-beta-depleted transplantation in children. This sample's TCRbeta library carried unique molecular identifier barcodes. MiXCR, run by TCRdb on the PCR reads, gives a single entry per CDR3 protein. Of 100,000 or so distinct CDR3 sequences listed, approximately 6% are singletons. The input for sequencing was PBMCs, mostly from graft donor cells, taken 60 days after TCRalphabeta/CD19-depleted stem cell transplant. The receptors stem from a female patient younger than 10 who had a stem cell transplant for Fanconi anemia, so the T cells may come from the graft donor.

This clonotype was seen repeatedly, ten times or more. The chain joins TRBV5-1 to TRBJ2-7; perhaps TRBD1 as D (6 bases). The CDR3 sequence is 12 residues long. The germline V and J ends were trimmed by 3 bases and 6 bases, with 10 bases remaining between them. CDR1 is SGHRS and CDR2 is YFSETQ in the germline V gene. The CDR3 protein is CASSSRGAEQYF. The DNA of the CDR3 is TGCGCCAGCAGCTCCAGGGGAGCCGAGCAGTACTTC.

This clonotype was seen at least ten times. J is TRBJ2-4 and V is TRBV4-1; tentatively, D is TRBD2 (6 bases). The CDR3 is 14 residues long. CDR1 is MGHRA and CDR2 is YSYEKL in the germline V gene. With 0 bases removed from V and 10 bases from J, the gap between germline ends came to 13 bases. The CDR3 spells CASSQDAGRGIQYF. CDR3 coding DNA: TGCGCCAGCAGCCAAGATGCCGGGAGAGGAATTCAGTACTTC.

This clonotype was seen a handful of times. The rearrangement uses TRBV25-1 and TRBJ2-1; D unresolved. The CDR3 has 14 residues. V lost 3 bases, J lost 0 bases, and 6 bases lay in between. The germline gives CDR1 MGHDK, CDR2 SYGVNS. The CDR3 loop is CASSDRSSYNEQFF. The CDR3 bases are TGTGCCAGCAGTGATAGGAGCTCCTACAATGAGCAGTTCTTC. The full variable domain, rest sourced from reference TRBV25-1 and TRBJ2-1, is EADIYQTPRYLVIGTGKKITLECSQTMGHDKMYWYQQDPGMELHLIHYSYGVNSTEKGDLSSESTVSRIRTEHFPLTLESARPSHTSQYLCASSDRSSYNEQFFGPGTRLTVL.

This clonotype has ten or more counts. This chain connects TRBV3-1 to TRBJ2-4; D remains unclear. Germline lookup yields CDR1 LGHDT and CDR2 YNNKEL (reference sequence). V was trimmed by 0 bases and J by 4 bases, leaving 4 bases between them. CDR3 length equals 13 residues. CDR3: CASSQDGKNIQYF. The DNA for the CDR3 is TGTGCCAGCAGCCAAGATGGGAAAAACATTCAGTACTTC.

This clonotype has at least ten counts. The genes are TRBV12-3 or TRBV12-4 and TRBJ1-5, with TRBD1 matching 8 bases. The junction had 4 bases not matched to a gene; V was cut back by 6 bases and J by 6 bases. The CDR3 runs to 13 residues. CDR3 nucleotides: TGTGCCAGCAGCCAGGGGGCAAGTCAGCCCCAGCATTTT. Encoded protein: CASSQGASQPQHF.

This clonotype was counted many times. The gene calls are TRBV11-1 and TRBJ1-6; D perhaps matches TRBD1 (5 bases). The CDR3 extends over 18 amino acids. V shed 0 bases and J shed 4 bases, with 16 bases lying between them. The germline V gene has CDR1 SGHAT and CDR2 FQDESV (reference sequence). The CDR3 DNA is TGTGCCAGCAGCTTAGCAGTTCCATCGGGGACGTATAATTCACCCCTCCACTTT. Encoded protein: CASSLAVPSGTYNSPLHF. Full variable domain (outside the CDR3, taken from reference TRBV11-1 and TRBJ1-6): EAEVAQSPRYKITEKSQAVAFWCDPISGHATLYWYRQILGQGPELLVQFQDESVVDDSQLPKDRFSAERLKGVDSTLKIQPAELGDSAMYLCASSLAVPSGTYNSPLHFGNGTRLTVT.

This clonotype has just one count. A much larger clone lies a single base off, so this may be a read error. The chain uses TRBV7-9 and TRBJ2-7; TRBD1 aligns across 7 bases. The V gene's germline CDR1 is SEHNR and CDR2 FQNEAQ (reference sequence). V lost 4 bases to trimming and J lost 2 bases; unmatched junction nucleotides: 11. The CDR3 has 16 amino acids. The CDR3 nucleotides are TGTGCCAGCAGCTACCTTCCGGGACAGAGCACCTACGAGCAGTACTTC. Translated: CASSYLPGQSTYEQYF.

The chain carries TRBV15 and TRBJ2-3; 13 nucleotides match TRBD2. Germline assignment: CDR1 LNHNV and CDR2 YYDKDF (reference sequence). The length of the CDR3 is 19 residues. Trimming cost V 0 bases and J 2 bases; bases outside gene matches: 8. The CDR3 here is CATSRDHFGLAGATDTQYF. DNA of the CDR3: TGTGCCACCAGCAGAGATCATTTCGGACTAGCGGGGGCCACAGATACGCAGTATTTT.

This clonotype was observed at least ten times. V usage is TRBV7-2 and J usage is TRBJ1-4; D is ambiguous. The CDR3 runs 15 residues. V lost 2 bases and J lost 6, with 13 bases in between. From germline, CDR1 is SGHTA and CDR2 FQGNSA. The DNA of the CDR3 is TGTGCCAGCAGCTTACTCGGGATTGGGGATGAAAAACTGTTTTTT. It is translated as CASSLLGIGDEKLFF.

This clonotype was picked up many times. The chain joins TRBV6-6 to TRBJ2-1; a weak D match, TRBD2 (5 bases). Trimming stripped 8 bases from V and 1 base from J, with 12 bases between. Germline V gene lookup returns CDR1 MNHNY and CDR2 SVGAGI (reference sequence). This CDR3 contains 14 residues. Here the CDR3 reads CASFPQRSYNEQFF. In DNA form, the CDR3 reads TGTGCCAGCTTTCCCCAGCGGTCCTACAATGAGCAGTTCTTC.

This clonotype was observed a few times. The chain links TRBV5-1 to TRBJ2-5; the match to TRBD2 covers 12 bases. Germline values: CDR1 SGHRS, CDR2 YFSETQ. After removal of 6 bases from V and 4 bases from J, the junction contained 13 bases not matched to a gene. The CDR3 length is 17 residues. The CDR3: CASMPRLAGELGETQYF. The CDR3 region has the DNA TGCGCCAGCATGCCCCGACTAGCGGGGGAGTTGGGAGAGACCCAGTACTTC.

This clonotype appeared many times. This rearrangement joins TRBV20-1 to TRBJ2-7; 7 positions match TRBD2. The CDR3 has 15 amino acids. The germline CDR1 and CDR2 sequences are DFQATT and SNEGSKA (reference sequence). V dropped 6 bases and J dropped 2; count of bases not matched to a gene: 13. Written as DNA, the CDR3 is TGCAGTGCCACTGGACTAGGAAGCACCACCTACGAGCAGTACTTC. Protein sequence: CSATGLGSTTYEQYF.

This clonotype came up many times. The chain couples TRBV6-1 to TRBJ2-1; 9 nucleotides line up with TRBD1. J gave up 6 bases and V 8 bases, and 8 bases lay outside the gene matches. This CDR3 has 14 amino acids. Germline CDR1 reads MNHNS; CDR2 reads SASEGT. CDR3 DNA: TGTGCCAGCGGCAGACAGGGGGTCCGCAATGAGCAGTTCTTC. It is translated as CASGRQGVRNEQFF.

This clonotype was counted a single time. Being one base from a much bigger clone, this may be a read error. This chain links TRBV9 with TRBJ1-1; 7 nucleotides align to TRBD1. This CDR3 spans 15 amino acids. J lost 4 bases, V lost 0 bases, and 6 bases had no gene match. CDR1 and CDR2 (germline): SGDLS, YYNGEE. CDR3 residues: CASSVEGTVVTEAFF. The CDR3 bases are TGTGCCAGCAGCGTAGAAGGGACAGTGGTCACTGAAGCTTTCTTT.

This clonotype was seen ten or more times. The chain couples TRBV3-1 to TRBJ2-7; TRBD2 agrees at 7 bases. Germline V gene data show CDR1 as LGHDT and CDR2 as YNNKEL (reference sequence). The CDR3 is 13 amino acids. V trimming: 4 bases; J trimming: 2 bases; junction bases outside the gene matches: 2. The CDR3 here is CASSRGLAYEQYF. CDR3 in DNA: TGTGCCAGCAGCCGAGGACTAGCCTACGAGCAGTACTTC.

This clonotype was observed a few times. The CDR3 nucleotides read TGTGCCACCAGTGATCCTACAGGGATGGATACAGATACGCAGTATTTT. Encoded protein: CATSDPTGMDTDTQYF. This sequence joins TRBV24-1 and TRBJ2-3; D possibly corresponds to TRBD1 (6 bases). Trimming took 3 bases from V and 3 from J, leaving 15 bases between them. CDR3 length: 16 amino acids. Per the germline V gene, CDR1 is KGHDR and CDR2 is SFDVKD.

In its sample, this clonotype was seen a few times. The rearrangement joins TRBV6-6 to TRBJ1-2; D call uncertain. Germline lookup yields CDR1 MNHNY and CDR2 SVGAGI (reference sequence). The CDR3 is 11 residues long. V was shortened by 7 bases and J by 7 bases, with 10 bases between the two germline ends. In nucleotides, the CDR3 is TGTGCCAGCACCCCGGCGGGTGGCTACACCTTC. Amino acids: CASTPAGGYTF.

At least ten counts were recorded for this clonotype. This sequence joins TRBV6-4 and TRBJ2-3, with 7 bases that match TRBD1. J was trimmed by 2 bases and V by 5 bases; bases with no gene match: 7. The germline V gene encodes CDR1 MRHNA and CDR2 SNTAGT. This CDR3 spans 15 amino acids. This CDR3 is CASSPQGVDTDTQYF. CDR3 bases: TGTGCCAGCAGTCCTCAGGGGGTCGACACAGATACGCAGTATTTT.

Many counts were recorded for this clonotype. V and J are TRBV6-5 and TRBJ2-3; a weak D match, TRBD2 (6 bases). Germline assignment: CDR1 MNHEY and CDR2 SVGAGI. CDR3 length: 15 residues. V dropped 2 bases and J dropped 2 bases, with 11 bases sitting between them. CDR3 in amino acids: CASSYPGVFTDTQYF. The CDR3 nucleotides read TGTGCCAGCAGTTACCCGGGGGTTTTCACAGATACGCAGTATTTT.

By share of the sample, this clonotype is medium-sized. CDR3 DNA sequence: TGTGCCAGCAGCTTCGGAAGCGGTACCAGCACAGATACGCAGTATTTT. Its translation: CASSFGSGTSTDTQYF. This chain connects TRBV7-6 to TRBJ2-3; the D gene is possibly TRBD2 (5 bases). Germline V gene lookup returns CDR1 SGHVS and CDR2 FNYEAQ. V was shortened by 3 bases and J by 0 bases, with 13 bases between the two germline ends. The CDR3 has 16 residues.

This clonotype was counted at least ten times. The chain links TRBV20-1 to TRBJ1-6, with D possibly being TRBD1 (6 bases). Trimming removed 3 bases from V and 8 bases from J, with 14 bases in between. The CDR3 has 14 residues. CDR1 and CDR2 from the germline V gene are DFQATT and SNEGSKA (reference sequence). CDR3 region: CSASVGGPDSPLHF. Here the CDR3 DNA reads TGCAGTGCTAGTGTTGGGGGGCCGGATTCACCCCTCCACTTT.

In its sample, this clonotype was seen many times. The chain has TRBV5-1 and TRBJ2-7; 7 bases match TRBD1. The V gene end was trimmed by 0 bases and the J gene end by 7 bases; junction bases not matched to a gene: 10. From germline, CDR1 is SGHRS and CDR2 YFSETQ. The CDR3 is 15 residues long. CDR3: CASSLGLDRAREQYF. As DNA, the CDR3 is TGCGCCAGCAGCTTGGGCCTCGACAGGGCGAGGGAGCAGTACTTC.

This clonotype was counted between two and nine times. The V and J genes are TRBV30 and TRBJ2-1; D unclear. Germline V gene data show CDR1 as GTSNPN and CDR2 as SVGIG (reference sequence). Trimming removed 2 bases from V and 8 bases from J, with 7 bases in between. The CDR3 spans 11 residues. The CDR3, as DNA: TGTGCCTGGAGTATCCAGTATGAGCAGTTCTTC. Its translation: CAWSIQYEQFF.

This clonotype was found many times. The chain carries TRBV28 and TRBJ1-1; TRBD1 aligns across 7 bases. This CDR3 contains 15 residues. V was pared by 6 bases and J by 0 bases, with 7 bases of the junction left unmatched. Per the germline V gene, CDR1 is MDHEN and CDR2 is SYDVKM. In DNA, the CDR3 is TGTGCCAGCAGCCAACGGACAGGCATGAACACTGAAGCTTTCTTT. The encoded protein is CASSQRTGMNTEAFF.

The chain carries TRBV20-1 and TRBJ2-7; D gene uncertain. The CDR3 has 13 residues. Trimming left V 1 base short and J 0 bases short, with 7 bases between. Germline CDR1 reads DFQATT; CDR2 reads SNEGSKA (reference sequence). In DNA, the CDR3 is TGCAGTGCTAGAGTCGCGCCCTCCTACGAGCAGTACTTC. This gives the protein CSARVAPSYEQYF.

This clonotype was seen at least ten times. J is TRBJ2-7 and V is TRBV28; tentative D call: TRBD2 (6 bases). CDR1 and CDR2 from the germline V gene are MDHEN and SYDVKM. V lost 4 bases and J lost 7, with 35 bases in between. The CDR3 runs to 20 residues. CDR3 region: CASSSHPTWLLVWEAGEQYF. DNA of the CDR3: TGTGCCAGCAGTTCACACCCCACTTGGCTTTTAGTGTGGGAGGCGGGGGAGCAGTACTTC.

The sample holds many counts of this clonotype. The chain combines TRBV29-1 with TRBJ2-2; unclear D gene. Germline V lookup: CDR1 SQVTM, CDR2 ANQGSEA. Trimming cost V 3 bases and J 0 bases, with 11 bases left between them. This CDR3 region has 15 residues. The CDR3 coding sequence is TGCAGCGTTGAGAGCGTAGTCGCGAACACCGGGGAGCTGTTTTTT. The encoded protein is CSVESVVANTGELFF.

This clonotype was recorded many times. The V gene is TRBV4-2, the J gene TRBJ2-3; 9 nucleotides agree with TRBD2. J gave up 0 bases and V 4 bases, and 5 bases lay outside the gene matches. This CDR3 has 16 amino acids. Germline CDR1 reads LGHNA; CDR2 reads YNFKEQ. The CDR3 DNA reads as TGTGCCAGCAGCCCGCTAGCGGGGTTCAGCACAGATACGCAGTATTTT. It translates to CASSPLAGFSTDTQYF.